The 26 T cell receptor beta chains below come from one sample, sequenced in a study of blood T cells in healthy people across ages (dated by TCRdb to about 2015). Libraries were constructed by 5' RACE. The sequencer was an Illumina HiSeq 2500. A second PCR of about 7 to 12 cycles was run with a J-beta primer mix and a sample-barcoded 5' primer. Using fastp trimming at Q25 and MiXCR clonotype assembly, TCRdb reanalyzed the public sequencing data and kept in-frame beta chains. Here each entry gathers all rows of one CDR3 protein and keeps the most common genes and DNA. The sample table holds about 780,000 distinct CDR3 sequences, of which about 46% were seen once. The ten largest clones represent approximately 18% of the sample. Sequencing was carried out using blood. These receptors all come from an elderly man in good health.

A note on this clonotype: Possible read error: a much larger clone is one base away. This chain connects TRBV7-2 to TRBJ1-4; 10 positions agree with TRBD1. The CDR3 has 15 residues. V was pared by 3 bases and J by 6 bases, with 4 bases of the junction left unmatched. Germline V lookup: CDR1 SGHTA, CDR2 FQGNSA. The chain's CDR3 is CASSLTGGTDEKLFF. The CDR3 DNA is TGTGCCAGCAGCTTGACAGGGGGCACTGATGAAAAACTGTTTTTT.

This clonotype has just a few counts. The rearrangement links TRBV20-1 to TRBJ2-7, with TRBD1 identical over 9 bases. The length of the CDR3 is 13 residues. The germline V gene encodes CDR1 DFQATT and CDR2 SNEGSKA (reference sequence). The trim removed 6 bases at V and 2 bases at J, leaving 5 bases unmatched. CDR3 sequence (DNA): TGCAGTGCGTTGGGACAGGGTACCTACGAGCAGTACTTC. Translation: CSALGQGTYEQYF.

This clonotype showed up many times. The chain has TRBV7-9 and TRBJ2-7; 7 bases are a match to TRBD1. J lost 2 bases, V lost 1 base, and 11 bases had no gene match. This CDR3 has 17 amino acids. Looked up from germline, CDR1 is SEHNR and CDR2 is FQNEAQ (reference sequence). CDR3 sequence reads: CASSLGGQAYETYEQYF. In DNA form, the CDR3 reads TGTGCCAGCAGCTTAGGCGGACAGGCTTATGAAACCTACGAGCAGTACTTC.

The V gene is TRBV18, the J gene TRBJ1-1, with no clear D. The CDR3 length is 14 residues. In germline, CDR1 is KGHSH, CDR2 LQKENI. The V and J ends lost 3 bases and 1 base respectively, with 9 bases between them. In DNA, the CDR3 is TGTGCCAGCTCACCTGGACGGGGGAACACTGAAGCTTTCTTT. It codes for CASSPGRGNTEAFF.

The rearrangement uses TRBV10-3 and TRBJ2-1, with D perhaps TRBD2 (5 bases). This CDR3 is built from 12 residues. The germline CDR1 and CDR2 sequences are ENHRY and SYGVKD. V gave up 3 bases and J gave up 8 bases, with 8 bases separating them. CDR3 loop: CAISDGVYEQFF. CDR3 DNA: TGTGCCATCAGTGACGGGGTTTATGAGCAGTTCTTC.

The rearrangement links TRBV7-2 to TRBJ2-2; 7 nucleotides align to TRBD1. The CDR3 sequence is 16 residues long. Losses at the gene ends were 8 bases for V and 0 bases for J; bases not matched to a gene: 9. Germline V gene lookup returns CDR1 SGHTA and CDR2 FQGNSA. The CDR3 spells CASARTGTANTGELFF. Written as DNA, the CDR3 is TGTGCCAGCGCCCGGACCGGGACAGCGAACACCGGGGAGCTGTTTTTT.

The V and J genes are TRBV29-1 and TRBJ2-4, with 7 positions matching TRBD2. CDR1 is SQVTM and CDR2 is ANQGSEA in the germline V gene. The CDR3 spans 12 residues. Unmatched junction bases numbered 8, after V lost 8 bases and J lost 7 bases. The CDR3 protein is CSFRTSTNIQYF. DNA of the CDR3: TGCAGCTTTAGGACTAGTACGAACATTCAGTACTTC.

The V call is TRBV20-1, the J call TRBJ1-4; no reliable D call. V was shortened by 0 bases and J by 8 bases, with 16 bases between the two germline ends. The CDR3 sequence is 15 residues long. The germline V gene encodes CDR1 DFQATT and CDR2 SNEGSKA (reference sequence). Here the CDR3 DNA reads TGCAGTGCTAGAGATTTGACAAAGGGAAACGAAAAACTGTTTTTT. Encoded protein: CSARDLTKGNEKLFF.

This clonotype was seen only once. The genes are TRBV12-3 or TRBV12-4 and TRBJ2-2; TRBD2 aligns across 15 bases. The junction had 10 bases not matched to a gene; V was cut back by 6 bases and J by 5 bases. The CDR3 length is 18 residues. CDR3 sequence: CASRRGLAGGRGTGELFF. CDR3 in DNA: TGTGCCAGCAGAAGGGGACTAGCGGGAGGCCGGGGAACCGGGGAGCTGTTTTTT.

The gene calls are TRBV7-9 and TRBJ1-2, with 10 bases identical to TRBD1. The germline CDR1 and CDR2 sequences are SEHNR and FQNEAQ (reference sequence). V was clipped by 1 base and J by 8 bases; unmatched bases: 7. The CDR3 contains 15 residues. CDR3 DNA: TGTGCCAGCAGCTTAGACGGGACAGGGGATCACGGCTACACCTTC. Amino acids: CASSLDGTGDHGYTF.

This clonotype was seen ten or more times. CDR3 nucleotide sequence: TGTGCCAGCAGCCAAGATCGGGCAGGGGGCCGCGAGCAGTACTTC. This gives the protein CASSQDRAGGREQYF. The chain carries TRBV3-1 and TRBJ2-7, with TRBD1 identical over 8 bases. The CDR3 is made up of 15 amino acids. J was trimmed by 6 bases and V by 0 bases; bases with no gene match: 7. The germline V gene has CDR1 LGHDT and CDR2 YNNKEL (reference sequence).

This clonotype was recorded many times. The V gene is TRBV12-3 or TRBV12-4, the J gene TRBJ2-7, with D possibly called TRBD1 or TRBD2 (5 bases each). Trimming shortened V by 7 bases and J by 2 bases, and 9 bases separated the two germline ends. The CDR3 is made up of 12 amino acids. The CDR3 coding sequence is TGTGCCAGCACGAGGGGCGCCTACGAGCAGTACTTC. This codes for CASTRGAYEQYF.

V is TRBV4-1 and J is TRBJ1-1; D gene unclear. This CDR3 region has 13 residues. In germline, CDR1 is MGHRA, CDR2 YSYEKL. V was clipped by 3 bases and J by 5 bases, with 10 bases between them. CDR3 amino acids: CASSQFVGTEAFF. DNA of the CDR3: TGCGCCAGCAGCCAGTTCGTAGGTACTGAAGCTTTCTTT.

This chain links TRBV25-1 with TRBJ2-3, with D perhaps TRBD1 (6 bases). The CDR3 sequence is 14 residues long. Trimming cost V 9 bases and J 2 bases, with 15 bases left between them. Germline assignment: CDR1 MGHDK and CDR2 SYGVNS. CDR3 region: CASRQATNTDTQYF. As DNA, the CDR3 is TGTGCCAGTAGACAGGCCACCAACACAGATACGCAGTATTTT.

This chain uses TRBV10-3 with TRBJ2-3, with 15 positions matching TRBD2. The CDR3 is 17 residues long. Per the germline V gene, CDR1 is ENHRY and CDR2 is SYGVKD. V lost 6 bases and J lost 3; bases outside the gene matches: 7. This CDR3 is CAIRRTSGRAVTDTQYF. Written as DNA, the CDR3 is TGTGCCATCAGGAGGACTAGCGGGAGGGCCGTTACAGATACGCAGTATTTT.

The CDR3 region is CASSRLPLAGHSQETQYF. The CDR3 nucleotides read TGTGCCAGCAGCCGACTCCCCCTAGCGGGACATTCCCAAGAGACCCAGTACTTC. The chain is built from TRBV7-2 and TRBJ2-5; 9 nucleotides match TRBD2. Germline V gene data show CDR1 as SGHTA and CDR2 as FQGNSA. This CDR3 is built from 18 residues. The junction had 14 bases not matched to a gene; V was cut back by 5 bases and J by 1 base.

In this sample, this clonotype turned up once. A junction end diverges from the germline sequence, so it may reflect a read error. The V and J genes are TRBV7-9 and TRBJ1-1, with TRBD1 as a possible D gene (6 bases). CDR3 length: 13 residues. Per the germline V gene, CDR1 is SEHNR and CDR2 is FQNEAQ (reference sequence). CDR3 in DNA: TGCGCCAGCAGCTTAGGCAGGGGTGCTGAAGCTTTCTTT. As protein: CASSLGRGAEAFF.

The V and J genes are TRBV20-1 and TRBJ2-1; D not resolved. Germline values: CDR1 DFQATT, CDR2 SNEGSKA (reference sequence). The CDR3 covers 14 residues. V was pared by 7 bases and J by 0 bases, with 13 bases between. CDR3 sequence (DNA): TGCAGTGTTGGCGGCGACCTCTCCTACAATGAGCAGTTCTTC. Translated: CSVGGDLSYNEQFF.

The V and J genes are TRBV10-3 and TRBJ2-5; possibly TRBD1 or TRBD2 for D (5 bases each). The end of the DNA fits TRBJ2-7 better, so the J call may be wrong. CDR3 size: 14 residues. Germline CDR1 and CDR2: ENHRY and SYGVKD. CDR3 bases: TGTGCCATCAGAGGGACCGGGTTAAACTGCGAGCAGTACTTC. Protein product: CAIRGTGLNCEQYF.

There are many counts of this clonotype. The rearrangement uses TRBV7-2 and TRBJ2-3; D ambiguous. Trimming took off 1 base at V and 0 bases at J, with 11 bases between the two ends. CDR1 and CDR2 (germline): SGHTA, FQGNSA. This CDR3 region has 16 residues. This chain's CDR3 is CASSLVGDPSTDTQYF. CDR3 DNA sequence: TGTGCCAGCAGCTTAGTGGGCGACCCTAGCACAGATACGCAGTATTTT.

V usage is TRBV12-3 or TRBV12-4 and J usage is TRBJ1-5; D call uncertain. Trimming took off 7 bases at V and 0 bases at J, with 10 bases between the two ends. CDR3 length: 14 amino acids. The CDR3 is CASNAEYSNQPQHF. For the CDR3, the DNA is TGTGCCAGCAACGCAGAATATAGCAATCAGCCCCAGCATTTT.

This clonotype turned up a few times. This chain connects TRBV20-1 to TRBJ2-1; 10 bases map to TRBD2. CDR1 DFQATT and CDR2 SNEGSKA come from the germline V gene (reference sequence). The CDR3 runs to 16 residues. V was pared by 6 bases and J by 9 bases, with 17 bases of the junction left unmatched. The CDR3 reads CSAQIPGLAGEGEQFF. The CDR3 region has the DNA TGCAGTGCACAAATCCCGGGGCTAGCGGGAGAGGGTGAGCAGTTCTTC.

The rearrangement uses TRBV20-1 and TRBJ2-7; 9 bases fit TRBD1. The CDR3 runs 15 residues. Germline V gene data show CDR1 as DFQATT and CDR2 as SNEGSKA (reference sequence). V shed 4 bases, J shed 2 bases, and the junction held 9 bases outside the gene matches. DNA of the CDR3: TGCAGTGCTACGAAGACCGGGACAGGGACCTACGAGCAGTACTTC. It yields the protein CSATKTGTGTYEQYF.

The genes are TRBV15 and TRBJ1-4, with 7 bases identical to TRBD1. Trimming cost V 2 bases and J 5 bases; bases outside gene matches: 2. Per the germline V gene, CDR1 is LNHNV and CDR2 is YYDKDF (reference sequence). CDR3 size: 14 residues. The CDR3 reads CATSRPTGNEKLFF. The CDR3 nucleotides are TGTGCCACCAGCAGACCGACAGGGAATGAAAAACTGTTTTTT.

This clonotype was counted many times. The rearrangement uses TRBV30 and TRBJ1-2; possible D gene TRBD1, 6 bases. CDR3 length: 13 residues. The V end lost 0 bases, the J end lost 8 bases, and 13 bases lay between the germline ends. The germline gives CDR1 GTSNPN, CDR2 SVGIG (reference sequence). CDR3 in DNA: TGTGCCTGGAGTGTGGCAGGGGAGGGCGGCTACACCTTC. Amino acid sequence: CAWSVAGEGGYTF.

This clonotype was counted between two and nine times. The rearrangement uses TRBV7-2 and TRBJ1-5; D may be TRBD1 (5 bases). V lost 1 base and J lost 6, with 13 bases in between. There are 15 residues in the CDR3. Germline loops: CDR1 SGHTA, CDR2 FQGNSA. The CDR3 bases are TGTGCCAGCAGCTTAGGGGGGACTTCGGGTCAGCCCCAGCATTTT. Its protein product is CASSLGGTSGQPQHF.